Presented here are 23 T cell receptor beta chains from one specimen sequenced in a study of blood T cell repertoires in COVID-19. The table came from immunoSEQ multiplex PCR; TCRdb's copy has only in-frame clones and leaves some out. The data hold a few hundred thousand clones, with nearly 90% observed a single time. Sequenced sample: peripheral blood. The origin of the receptors is a woman aged 40 to 55 with COVID-19, enrolled during active disease.

This clone has only a few counts. The chain employs TRBV7-9 and TRBJ1-5; D is possibly TRBD1 (5 bases). The V gene's germline CDR1 is SEHNR and CDR2 FQNEAQ (reference sequence). Trimming removed 0 bases from V and 5 bases from J, with 11 bases in between. The CDR3 is 15 amino acids. The CDR3 region has the DNA TGTGCCAGCAGCTTAGCTCAGGGTCTTCATCAGCCCCAGCATTTT. This encodes CASSLAQGLHQPQHF.

The chain combines TRBV19 with TRBJ2-1; 13 nucleotides agree with TRBD2. V was pared by 4 bases and J by 6 bases, with 9 bases of the junction left unmatched. The CDR3 covers 17 residues. CDR1 is LNHDA and CDR2 is SQIVND in the germline V gene (reference sequence). CDR3 in amino acids: CASSRRTSGGRGNEQFF. CDR3 nucleotide sequence: TGTGCCAGTAGTAGGAGGACTAGCGGGGGTCGGGGCAATGAGCAGTTCTTC.

V usage is TRBV5-1 and J usage is TRBJ2-3; possible D gene TRBD1, 5 bases. CDR3 size: 15 residues. V was pared by 2 bases and J by 2 bases, with 12 bases between. Germline CDR1 is SGHRS and CDR2 is YFSETQ. The CDR3 protein is CASSFGLQDTDTQYF. CDR3 in DNA: TGCGCCAGCAGCTTTGGGTTACAGGACACAGATACGCAGTATTTT.

V is TRBV7-9 and J is TRBJ2-5; a weak D match, TRBD1 (5 bases). V was clipped by 1 base and J by 4 bases, with 7 bases between them. This CDR3 has 13 amino acids. Germline CDR1 and CDR2: SEHNR and FQNEAQ (reference sequence). The CDR3 DNA reads as TGTGCCAGCAGCTTAGACCAGGGAGAGACCCAGTACTTC. Protein product: CASSLDQGETQYF. Filled out from reference TRBV7-9 and TRBJ2-5, the complete variable domain reads DTGVSQNPRHKITKRGQNVTFRCDPISEHNRLYWYRQTLGQGPEFLTYFQNEAQLEKSRLLSDRFSAERPKGSFSTLEIQRTEQGDSAMYLCASSLDQGETQYFGPGTRLLVL.

The chain carries TRBV6-5 and TRBJ2-5; tentative D call: TRBD2 (6 bases). V dropped 5 bases and J dropped 1 base, with 11 bases sitting between them. This CDR3 has 14 residues. Germline V CDR1 and CDR2: MNHEY, SVGAGI. CDR3 residues: CASSTTRPQETQYF. CDR3 DNA: TGTGCCAGCAGTACGACTAGACCCCAAGAGACCCAGTACTTC.

The chain uses TRBV19 and TRBJ1-4; D is uncertain. CDR1 and CDR2 from the germline V gene are LNHDA and SQIVND (reference sequence). The germline V and J ends were trimmed by 6 bases and 8 bases, with 16 bases remaining between them. CDR3 size: 14 residues. In DNA, the CDR3 is TGTGCCAGTAGGATGGGAGGAGGAGAGGAAAAACTGTTTTTT. Translating it yields CASRMGGGEEKLFF.

This clone occurred once. The chain has TRBV6-2 or TRBV6-3 and TRBJ2-7; 7 nucleotides match TRBD1. Germline loops: CDR1 MNHEY, CDR2 SVGEGT. The CDR3 runs 14 residues. Losses at the gene ends were 0 bases for V and 3 bases for J; bases not matched to a gene: 2. CDR3 protein: CASSYSTGVYEQYF. The CDR3 DNA is TGTGCCAGCAGTTACTCCACAGGGGTCTACGAGCAGTACTTC.

The chain links TRBV7-9 to TRBJ2-5; 13 bases match TRBD2. Unmatched junction bases numbered 16, after V lost 4 bases and J lost 5 bases. The germline V gene has CDR1 SEHNR and CDR2 FQNEAQ (reference sequence). This CDR3 has 19 amino acids. The CDR3 loop reads CASSSPGGLAGEITETQYF. The CDR3, as DNA: TGTGCCAGCAGCTCCCCGGGTGGACTAGCGGGAGAAATTACGGAGACCCAGTACTTC.

V is TRBV5-1 and J is TRBJ2-5, with 8 bases identical to TRBD1. Germline V gene lookup returns CDR1 SGHRS and CDR2 YFSETQ. The junction had 3 bases not matched to a gene; V was cut back by 0 bases and J by 5 bases. The CDR3 has 14 residues. CDR3 in amino acids: CASSLDRGRETQYF. DNA of the CDR3: TGCGCCAGCAGCTTGGACAGGGGGAGGGAGACCCAGTACTTC.

The V call is TRBV6-1, the J call TRBJ1-1; D unclear. The CDR3 runs 14 residues. Trimming left V 2 bases short and J 1 base short, with 8 bases between. Germline CDR1 reads MNHNS; CDR2 reads SASEGT. This CDR3 reads CASSERVKNTEAFF. The CDR3, as DNA: TGTGCCAGCAGTGAACGAGTTAAGAACACTGAAGCTTTCTTT.

This chain links TRBV11-3 with TRBJ2-1; TRBD2 is a possible D gene (6 bases). Per the germline V gene, CDR1 is SGHNT and CDR2 is YENEEA. The length of the CDR3 is 15 residues. Trimming pared 5 bases from V and 8 bases from J, leaving 19 bases between. CDR3 DNA: TGTGCCAGCAGCCCAGCGGGCGCCGTGAACGATGAGCAGTTCTTC. Protein product: CASSPAGAVNDEQFF.

The rearrangement joins TRBV2 to TRBJ2-6, with 8 bases aligning to TRBD1. V trimming: 4 bases; J trimming: 6 bases; junction bases outside the gene matches: 5. This CDR3 contains 15 residues. Germline CDR1 is SNHLY and CDR2 is FYNNEI. This CDR3 reads CASSGDRIEANVLTF. CDR3 nucleotide sequence: TGTGCCAGCAGTGGGGACAGGATTGAGGCCAACGTCCTGACTTTC.

This chain uses TRBV6-5 with TRBJ2-3; D may be TRBD1 (6 bases). V gave up 6 bases and J gave up 5 bases, with 18 bases separating them. The germline V gene has CDR1 MNHEY and CDR2 SVGAGI. The CDR3 covers 15 residues. CDR3 residues: CASRDKKPRGDTQYF. Written as DNA, the CDR3 is TGTGCCAGCAGAGATAAGAAGCCCAGGGGAGATACGCAGTATTTT.

The chain has TRBV18 and TRBJ2-6; 7 bases align to TRBD1. Looked up from germline, CDR1 is KGHSH and CDR2 is LQKENI. This CDR3 comprises 18 residues. The junction had 7 bases not matched to a gene; V was cut back by 2 bases and J by 0 bases. DNA for the CDR3: TGTGCCAGCTCACCAAGGACAGGCCTTAGCTCTGGGGCCAACGTCCTGACTTTC. Amino acids: CASSPRTGLSSGANVLTF. Variable domain in full (rest from reference TRBV18 and TRBJ2-6): NAGVMQNPRHLVRRRGQEARLRCSPMKGHSHVYWYRQLPEEGLKFMVYLQKENIIDESGMPKERFSAEFPKEGPSILRIQQVVRGDSAAYFCASSPRTGLSSGANVLTFGAGSRLTVL.

The chain is built from TRBV5-1 and TRBJ1-1; D gene unclear. Germline CDR1 and CDR2: SGHRS and YFSETQ. Trimming shortened V by 6 bases and J by 2 bases, and 5 bases separated the two germline ends. This CDR3 has 11 amino acids. CDR3 sequence reads: CASNLNTEAFF. The CDR3 DNA sequence: TGCGCCAGCAACCTAAACACTGAAGCTTTCTTT.

The chain has TRBV30 and TRBJ2-7; D is perhaps TRBD2 (5 bases). The V end lost 1 base, the J end lost 6 bases, and 16 bases lay between the germline ends. Germline V gene data show CDR1 as GTSNPN and CDR2 as SVGIG (reference sequence). The length of the CDR3 is 14 residues. DNA for the CDR3: TGTGCCTGGAGTGGGGAGCCACCCCCCGCCGAGCAGTACTTC. This codes for CAWSGEPPPAEQYF.

This sequence joins TRBV3-1 (or the pseudogene TRBV3-2) and TRBJ2-2; D is perhaps TRBD2 (6 bases). Germline assignment: CDR1 LGHDT and CDR2 YNNKEL (reference sequence). Deletions cut 3 bases from V and 5 bases from J, with 10 bases between. The CDR3 extends over 14 amino acids. CDR3: CASSQGGTTGELFF. In DNA form, the CDR3 reads TGTGCCAGCAGCCAGGGCGGGACTACCGGGGAGCTGTTTTTT.

The chain uses TRBV9 and TRBJ2-1; D unresolved. CDR3 length equals 15 residues. V lost 0 bases to trimming and J lost 0 bases, with 7 bases between them. The germline V gene encodes CDR1 SGDLS and CDR2 YYNGEE. CDR3 amino acids: CASSVGLPSYNEQFF. The CDR3 DNA reads TGTGCCAGCAGCGTAGGACTGCCCTCCTACAATGAGCAGTTCTTC.

This rearrangement joins TRBV30 to TRBJ1-1; the D gene is possibly TRBD1 (5 bases). The CDR3 runs 15 residues. V gave up 2 bases and J gave up 2 bases, with 15 bases separating them. CDR1 and CDR2 (germline): GTSNPN, SVGIG (reference sequence). The CDR3 DNA reads as TGTGCCTGGAGTAGGGGTTTGGACACCAACACTGAAGCTTTCTTT. Its translation: CAWSRGLDTNTEAFF.

V and J are TRBV30 and TRBJ2-7, with 7 bases lining up with TRBD1. Germline CDR1 GTSNPN, CDR2 SVGIG (reference sequence). The CDR3 spans 14 residues. Trimming took 0 bases from V and 3 from J; bases not matched to a gene: 5. CDR3 in amino acids: CAWSVATGIYEQYF. DNA for the CDR3: TGTGCCTGGAGTGTCGCGACAGGGATCTACGAGCAGTACTTC.

The chain carries TRBV9 and TRBJ2-1; TRBD1 matches at 10 bases. This CDR3 is 15 amino acids long. Germline CDR1 SGDLS, CDR2 YYNGEE. Trimming removed 3 bases from V and 6 bases from J; junction bases left unmatched: 6. Here the CDR3 DNA reads TGTGCCAGCAGCGCTAGACAGGGGGCGTTCAATGAGCAGTTCTTC. Protein product: CASSARQGAFNEQFF.

The rearrangement links TRBV28 to TRBJ2-3; TRBD1 matches 11 bases. Losses at the gene ends were 4 bases for V and 4 bases for J; bases not matched to a gene: 4. The germline V gene has CDR1 MDHEN and CDR2 SYDVKM. This CDR3 region has 15 residues. CDR3 in amino acids: CASSSSGQGADTQYF. For the CDR3, the DNA is TGTGCCAGCAGTTCCTCGGGACAGGGGGCAGATACGCAGTATTTT. Variable domain in full (rest from reference TRBV28 and TRBJ2-3): DVKVTQSSRYLVKRTGEKVFLECVQDMDHENMFWYRQDPGLGLRLIYFSYDVKMKEKGDIPEGYSVSREKKERFSLILESASTNQTSMYLCASSSSGQGADTQYFGPGTRLTVL.

The chain has TRBV6-5 and TRBJ1-1; D possibly corresponds to TRBD1 (5 bases). Trimming removed 6 bases at V and 3 bases at J, with 11 bases between. This CDR3 is 13 amino acids long. Germline V gives CDR1 MNHEY, CDR2 SVGAGI. The CDR3 loop is CASSYVRDTEAFF. The DNA of the CDR3 is TGTGCCAGCAGCTATGTCAGGGACACTGAAGCTTTCTTT.